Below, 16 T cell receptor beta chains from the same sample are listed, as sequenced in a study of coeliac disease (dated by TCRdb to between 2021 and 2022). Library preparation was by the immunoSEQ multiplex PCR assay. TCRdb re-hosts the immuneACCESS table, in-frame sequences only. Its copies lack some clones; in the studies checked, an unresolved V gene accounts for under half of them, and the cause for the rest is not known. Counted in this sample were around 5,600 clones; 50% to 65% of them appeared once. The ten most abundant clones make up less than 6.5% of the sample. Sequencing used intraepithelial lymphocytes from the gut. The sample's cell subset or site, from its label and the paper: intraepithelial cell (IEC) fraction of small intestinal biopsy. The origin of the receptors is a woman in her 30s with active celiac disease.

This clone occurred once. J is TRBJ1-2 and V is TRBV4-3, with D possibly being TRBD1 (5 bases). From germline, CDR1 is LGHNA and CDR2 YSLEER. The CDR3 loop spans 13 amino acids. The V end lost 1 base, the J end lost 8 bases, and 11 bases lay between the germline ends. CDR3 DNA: TGCGCCAGCAGCCAAGTCGGGGGTATCGGCTACACCTTC. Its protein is CASSQVGGIGYTF.

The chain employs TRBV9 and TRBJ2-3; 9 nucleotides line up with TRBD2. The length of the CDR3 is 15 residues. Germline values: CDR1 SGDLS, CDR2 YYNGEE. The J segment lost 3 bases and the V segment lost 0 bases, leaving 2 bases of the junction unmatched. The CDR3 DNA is TGTGCCAGCAGCGTAGGGACTAGCGTGACAGATACGCAGTATTTT. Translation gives CASSVGTSVTDTQYF. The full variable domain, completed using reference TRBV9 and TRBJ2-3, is DSGVTQTPKHLITATGQRVTLRCSPRSGDLSVYWYQQSLDQGLQFLIQYYNGEERAKGNILERFSAQQFPDLHSELNLSSLELGDSALYFCASSVGTSVTDTQYFGPGTRLTVL.

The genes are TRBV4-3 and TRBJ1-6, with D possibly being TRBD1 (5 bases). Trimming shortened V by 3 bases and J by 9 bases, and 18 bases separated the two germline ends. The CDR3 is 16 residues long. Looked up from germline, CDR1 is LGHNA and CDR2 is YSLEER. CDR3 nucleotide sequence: TGCGCCAGCAGCCAGAGCAGGACACACATCTTTTCACCCCTCCACTTT. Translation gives CASSQSRTHIFSPLHF.

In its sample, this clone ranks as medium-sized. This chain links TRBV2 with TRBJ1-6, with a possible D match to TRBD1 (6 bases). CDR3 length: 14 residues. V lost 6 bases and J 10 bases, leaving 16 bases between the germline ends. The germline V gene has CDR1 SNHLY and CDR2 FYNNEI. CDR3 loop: CASRHRAFHSPLHF. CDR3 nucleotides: TGTGCCAGCAGACACAGGGCATTCCACTCACCCCTCCACTTT.

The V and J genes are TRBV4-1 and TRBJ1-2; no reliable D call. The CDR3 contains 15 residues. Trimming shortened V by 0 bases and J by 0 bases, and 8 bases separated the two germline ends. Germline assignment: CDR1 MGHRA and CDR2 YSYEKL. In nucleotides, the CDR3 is TGCGCCAGCAGCCAAGAGGCAGAATCTAACTATGGCTACACCTTC. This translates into CASSQEAESNYGYTF.

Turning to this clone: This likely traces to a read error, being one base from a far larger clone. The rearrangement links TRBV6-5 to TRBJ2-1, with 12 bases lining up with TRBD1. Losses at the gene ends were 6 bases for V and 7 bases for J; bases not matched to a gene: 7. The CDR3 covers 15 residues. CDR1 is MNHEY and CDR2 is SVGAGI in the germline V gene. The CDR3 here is CASSPGTGGANEQFF. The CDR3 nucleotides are TGTGCCAGCAGCCCCGGGACAGGGGGCGCGAATGAGCAGTTCTTC.

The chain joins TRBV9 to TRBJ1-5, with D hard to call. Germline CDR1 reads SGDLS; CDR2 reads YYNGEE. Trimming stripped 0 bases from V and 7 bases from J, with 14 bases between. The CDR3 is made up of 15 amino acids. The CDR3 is CASSVEVGPGQPQHF. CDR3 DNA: TGTGCCAGCAGCGTAGAAGTTGGGCCGGGACAGCCCCAGCATTTT.

In DNA form, the CDR3 reads TGTGCTAGTGGTTTAAGTGGGGGCCAGGGGCCTGGGACCAATGGCTACACCTTC. Encoded protein: CASGLSGGQGPGTNGYTF. V gene TRBV12-5 combines with J gene TRBJ1-2, with TRBD1 as a possible D gene (6 bases). The CDR3 runs 18 residues. Germline assignment: CDR1 LGHNT and CDR2 FRNRAP. V lost 3 bases and J lost 6, with 26 bases in between. Full variable domain (rest looked up from reference TRBV12-5 and TRBJ1-2): DARVTQTPRHKVTEMGQEVTMRCQPILGHNTVFWYRQTMMQGLELLAYFRNRAPLDDSGMPKDRFSAEMPDATLATLKIQPSEPRDSAVYFCASGLSGGQGPGTNGYTFGSGTRLTVV.

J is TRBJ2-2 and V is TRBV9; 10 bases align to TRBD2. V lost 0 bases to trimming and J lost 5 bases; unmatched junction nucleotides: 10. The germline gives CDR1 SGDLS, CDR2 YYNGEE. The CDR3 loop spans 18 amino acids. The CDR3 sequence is CASSVEAGGPAGTGELFF. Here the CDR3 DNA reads TGTGCCAGCAGCGTAGAAGCGGGGGGGCCGGCGGGGACCGGGGAGCTGTTTTTT.

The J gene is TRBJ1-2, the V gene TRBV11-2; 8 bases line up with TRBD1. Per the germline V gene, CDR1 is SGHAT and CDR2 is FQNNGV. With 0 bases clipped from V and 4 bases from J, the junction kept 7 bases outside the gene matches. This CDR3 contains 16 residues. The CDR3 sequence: CASSLDGGTGSYGYTF. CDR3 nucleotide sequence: TGTGCCAGCAGCTTAGACGGTGGGACAGGTTCCTATGGCTACACCTTC.

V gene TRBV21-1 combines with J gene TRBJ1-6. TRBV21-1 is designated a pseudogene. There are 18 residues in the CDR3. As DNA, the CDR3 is TGTGCCAGCAGATCCGCTATAGCTAACATACATCATAATTCACCCCTCCACTTT. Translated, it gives CASRSAIANIHHNSPLHF.

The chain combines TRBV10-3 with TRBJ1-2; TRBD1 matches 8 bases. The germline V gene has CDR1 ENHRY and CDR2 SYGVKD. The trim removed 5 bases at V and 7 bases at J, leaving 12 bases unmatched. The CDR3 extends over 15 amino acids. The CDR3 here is CAISSTGGNSGGYTF. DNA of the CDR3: TGTGCCATCAGTAGCACAGGGGGAAATAGTGGTGGCTACACCTTC.

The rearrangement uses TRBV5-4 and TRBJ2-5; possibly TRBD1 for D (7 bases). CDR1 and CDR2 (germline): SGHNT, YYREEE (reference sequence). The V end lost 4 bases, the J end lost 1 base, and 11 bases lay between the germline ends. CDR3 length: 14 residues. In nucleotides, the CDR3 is TGTGCCAGCAGCCGCGGGACAGTCCAAGAGACCCAGTACTTC. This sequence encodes CASSRGTVQETQYF.

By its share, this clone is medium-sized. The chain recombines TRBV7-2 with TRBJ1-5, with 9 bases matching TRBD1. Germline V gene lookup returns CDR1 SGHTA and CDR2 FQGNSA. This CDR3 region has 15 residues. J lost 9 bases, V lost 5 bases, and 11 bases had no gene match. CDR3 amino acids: CASSPSGTGILPQHF. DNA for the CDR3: TGTGCCAGCAGCCCGTCCGGGACAGGGATTCTGCCCCAGCATTTT.

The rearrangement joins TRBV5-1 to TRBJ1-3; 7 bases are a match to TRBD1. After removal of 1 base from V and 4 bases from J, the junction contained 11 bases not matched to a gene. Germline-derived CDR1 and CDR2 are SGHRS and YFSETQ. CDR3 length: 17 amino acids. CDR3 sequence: CASSLFGTEGPGNTIYF. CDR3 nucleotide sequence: TGCGCCAGCAGCTTGTTCGGGACAGAAGGCCCCGGAAACACCATATATTTT.

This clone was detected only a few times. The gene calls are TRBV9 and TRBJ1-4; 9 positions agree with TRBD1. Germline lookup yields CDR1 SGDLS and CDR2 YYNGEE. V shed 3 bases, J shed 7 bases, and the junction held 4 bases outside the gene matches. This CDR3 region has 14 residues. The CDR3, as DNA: TGTGCCAGCAGCGCGGACAGGGGCGGTGAAAAACTGTTTTTT. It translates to CASSADRGGEKLFF.